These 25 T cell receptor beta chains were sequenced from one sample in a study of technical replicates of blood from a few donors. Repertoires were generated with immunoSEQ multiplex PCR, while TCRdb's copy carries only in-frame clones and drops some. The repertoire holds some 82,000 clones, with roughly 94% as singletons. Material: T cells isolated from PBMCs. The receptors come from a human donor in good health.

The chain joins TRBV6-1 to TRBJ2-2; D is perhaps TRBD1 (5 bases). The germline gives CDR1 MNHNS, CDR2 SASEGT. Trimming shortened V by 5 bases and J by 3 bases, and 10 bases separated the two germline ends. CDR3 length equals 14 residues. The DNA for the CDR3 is TGTGCCAGCAGTTATTTCAGGGACACCGGGGAGCTGTTTTTT. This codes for CASSYFRDTGELFF.

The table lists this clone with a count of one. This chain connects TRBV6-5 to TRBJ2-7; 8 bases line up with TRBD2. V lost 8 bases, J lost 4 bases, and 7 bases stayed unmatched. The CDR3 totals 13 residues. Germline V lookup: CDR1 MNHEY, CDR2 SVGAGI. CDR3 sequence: CASSRSGGYEQYF. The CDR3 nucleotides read TGTGCCAGCTCACGATCGGGGGGGTACGAGCAGTACTTC.

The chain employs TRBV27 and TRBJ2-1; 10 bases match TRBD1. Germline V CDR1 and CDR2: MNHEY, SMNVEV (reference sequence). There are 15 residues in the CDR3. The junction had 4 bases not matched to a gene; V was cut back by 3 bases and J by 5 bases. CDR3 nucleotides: TGTGCCAGCAGTTTGCGGACAGGGGGGAACAATGAGCAGTTCTTC. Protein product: CASSLRTGGNNEQFF.

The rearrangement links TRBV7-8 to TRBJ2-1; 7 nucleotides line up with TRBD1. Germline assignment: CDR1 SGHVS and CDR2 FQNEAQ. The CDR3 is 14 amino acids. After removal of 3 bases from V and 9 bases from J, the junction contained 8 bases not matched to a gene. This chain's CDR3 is CASSFRTGVGEQFF. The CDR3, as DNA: TGTGCCAGCAGCTTTCGTACAGGGGTCGGTGAGCAGTTCTTC.

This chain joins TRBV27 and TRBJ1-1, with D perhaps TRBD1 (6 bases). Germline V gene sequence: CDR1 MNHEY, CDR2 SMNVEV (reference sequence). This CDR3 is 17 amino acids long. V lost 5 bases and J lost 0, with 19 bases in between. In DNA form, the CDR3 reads TGTGCCAGCAGTCCCCAAAAGGGGGTTCCCGTGAACACTGAAGCTTTCTTT. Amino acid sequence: CASSPQKGVPVNTEAFF.

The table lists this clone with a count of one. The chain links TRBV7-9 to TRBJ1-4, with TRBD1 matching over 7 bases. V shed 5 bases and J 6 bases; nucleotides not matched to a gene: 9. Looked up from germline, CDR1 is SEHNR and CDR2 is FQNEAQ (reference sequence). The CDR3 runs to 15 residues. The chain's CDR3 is CASSQETGRDEKLFF. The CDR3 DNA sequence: TGTGCCAGCAGCCAGGAGACAGGGCGGGATGAAAAACTGTTTTTT. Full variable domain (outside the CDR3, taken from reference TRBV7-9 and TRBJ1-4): DTGVSQNPRHKITKRGQNVTFRCDPISEHNRLYWYRQTLGQGPEFLTYFQNEAQLEKSRLLSDRFSAERPKGSFSTLEIQRTEQGDSAMYLCASSQETGRDEKLFFGSGTQLSVL.

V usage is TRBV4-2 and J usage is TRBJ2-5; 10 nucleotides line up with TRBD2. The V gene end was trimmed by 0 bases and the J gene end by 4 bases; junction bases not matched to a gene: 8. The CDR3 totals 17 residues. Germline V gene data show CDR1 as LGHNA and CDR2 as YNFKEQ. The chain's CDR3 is CASSQDGEREGLETQYF. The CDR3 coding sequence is TGTGCCAGCAGCCAAGATGGCGAGCGGGAGGGCCTAGAGACCCAGTACTTC.

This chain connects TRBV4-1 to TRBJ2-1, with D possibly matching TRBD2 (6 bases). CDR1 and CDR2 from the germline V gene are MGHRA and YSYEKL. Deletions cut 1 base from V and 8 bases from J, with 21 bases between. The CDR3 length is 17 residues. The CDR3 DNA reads TGCGCCAGCAGCCAAGGACCACCGGGACTCGCTGTATATGAGCAGTTCTTC. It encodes CASSQGPPGLAVYEQFF.

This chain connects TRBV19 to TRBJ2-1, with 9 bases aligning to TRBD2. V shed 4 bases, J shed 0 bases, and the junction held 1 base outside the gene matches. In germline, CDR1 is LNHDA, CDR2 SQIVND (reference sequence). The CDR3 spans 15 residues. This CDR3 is CASSTLAGSYNEQFF. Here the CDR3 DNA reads TGTGCCAGTAGTACACTAGCGGGCTCCTACAATGAGCAGTTCTTC.

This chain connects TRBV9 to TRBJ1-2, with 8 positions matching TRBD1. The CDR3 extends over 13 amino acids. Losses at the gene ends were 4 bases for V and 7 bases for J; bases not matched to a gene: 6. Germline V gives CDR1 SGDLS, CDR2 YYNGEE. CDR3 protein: CASSPQGAGGYTF. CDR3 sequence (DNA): TGTGCCAGCAGCCCTCAGGGGGCCGGTGGCTACACCTTC.

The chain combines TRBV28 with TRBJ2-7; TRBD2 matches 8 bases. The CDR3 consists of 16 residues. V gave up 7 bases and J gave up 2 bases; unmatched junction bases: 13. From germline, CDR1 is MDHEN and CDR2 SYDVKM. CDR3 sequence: CASTLSGGGSTYEQYF. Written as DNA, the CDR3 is TGTGCCAGCACCTTATCCGGGGGGGGGTCGACCTACGAGCAGTACTTC.

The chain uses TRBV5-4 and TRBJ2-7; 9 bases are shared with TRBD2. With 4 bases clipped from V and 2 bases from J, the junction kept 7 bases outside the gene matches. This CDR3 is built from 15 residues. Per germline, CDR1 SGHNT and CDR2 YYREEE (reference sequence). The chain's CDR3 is CASSPQAGGPYEQYF. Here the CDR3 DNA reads TGTGCCAGCAGCCCACAGGCGGGAGGGCCCTACGAGCAGTACTTC.

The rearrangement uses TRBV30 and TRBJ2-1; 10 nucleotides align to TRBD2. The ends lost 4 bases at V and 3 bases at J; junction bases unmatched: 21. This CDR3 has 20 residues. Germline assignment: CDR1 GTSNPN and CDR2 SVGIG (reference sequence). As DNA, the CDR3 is TGTGCCTGGACCTACCCAAAGGGACTAGCGCCAAAACGCCTCTACAATGAGCAGTTCTTC. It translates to CAWTYPKGLAPKRLYNEQFF.

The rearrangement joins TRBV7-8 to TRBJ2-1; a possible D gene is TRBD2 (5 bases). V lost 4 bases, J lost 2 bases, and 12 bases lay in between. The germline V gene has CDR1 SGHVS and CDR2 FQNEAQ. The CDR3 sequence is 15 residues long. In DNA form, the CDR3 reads TGTGCCAGCAGCTATCGTTGGAGGACCTACAATGAGCAGTTCTTC. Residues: CASSYRWRTYNEQFF.

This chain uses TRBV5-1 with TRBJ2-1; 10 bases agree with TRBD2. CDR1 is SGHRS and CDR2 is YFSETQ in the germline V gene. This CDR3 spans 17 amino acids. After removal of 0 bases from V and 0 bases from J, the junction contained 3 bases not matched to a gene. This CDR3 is CASSLEREGSSYNEQFF. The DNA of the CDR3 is TGCGCCAGCAGCTTGGAGCGGGAGGGCAGCTCCTACAATGAGCAGTTCTTC.

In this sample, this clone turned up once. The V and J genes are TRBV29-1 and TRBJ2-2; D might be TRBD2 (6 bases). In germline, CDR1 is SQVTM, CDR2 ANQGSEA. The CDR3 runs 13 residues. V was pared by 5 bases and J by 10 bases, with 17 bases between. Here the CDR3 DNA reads TGCAGCGTTTTTTTCGCCGCTAGCGAGGAGCTGTTTTTT. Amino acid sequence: CSVFFAASEELFF.

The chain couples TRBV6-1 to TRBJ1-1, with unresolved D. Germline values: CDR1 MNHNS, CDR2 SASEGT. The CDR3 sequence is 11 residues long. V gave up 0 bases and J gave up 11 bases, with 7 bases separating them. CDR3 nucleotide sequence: TGTGCCAGCAGTGAAGCGGGCTCGGCTTTCTTT. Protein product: CASSEAGSAFF.

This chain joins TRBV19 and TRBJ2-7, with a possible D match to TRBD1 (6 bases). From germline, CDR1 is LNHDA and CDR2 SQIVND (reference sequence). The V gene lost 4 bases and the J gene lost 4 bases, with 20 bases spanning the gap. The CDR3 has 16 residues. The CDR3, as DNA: TGTGCCAGTAGTAGGTATGAGCAGGGGAAAAAATACGAGCAGTACTTC. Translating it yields CASSRYEQGKKYEQYF. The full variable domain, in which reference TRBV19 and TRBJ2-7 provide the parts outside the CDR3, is DGGITQSPKYLFRKEGQNVTLSCEQNLNHDAMYWYRQDPGQGLRLIYYSQIVNDFQKGDIAEGYSVSREKKESFPLTVTSAQKNPTAFYLCASSRYEQGKKYEQYFGPGTRLTVT.

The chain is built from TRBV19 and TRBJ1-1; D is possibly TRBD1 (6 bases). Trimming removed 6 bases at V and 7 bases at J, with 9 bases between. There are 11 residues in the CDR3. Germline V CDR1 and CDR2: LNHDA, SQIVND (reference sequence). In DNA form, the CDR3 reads TGTGCCAGTAGCAAACAGGGTGAAGCTTTCTTT. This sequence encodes CASSKQGEAFF.

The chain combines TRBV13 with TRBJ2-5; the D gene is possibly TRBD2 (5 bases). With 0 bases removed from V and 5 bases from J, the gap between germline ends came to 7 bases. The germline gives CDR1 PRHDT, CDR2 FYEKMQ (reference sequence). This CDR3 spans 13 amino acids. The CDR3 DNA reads TGTGCCAGCAGCTTAGGCCGGGATGAGACCCAGTACTTC. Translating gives CASSLGRDETQYF.

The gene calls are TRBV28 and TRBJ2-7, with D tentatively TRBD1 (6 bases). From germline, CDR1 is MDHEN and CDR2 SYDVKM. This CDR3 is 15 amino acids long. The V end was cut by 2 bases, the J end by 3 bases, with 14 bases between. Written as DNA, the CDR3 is TGTGCCAGCAGTTTACCAATCGACAGGAACTACGAGCAGTACTTC. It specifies CASSLPIDRNYEQYF.

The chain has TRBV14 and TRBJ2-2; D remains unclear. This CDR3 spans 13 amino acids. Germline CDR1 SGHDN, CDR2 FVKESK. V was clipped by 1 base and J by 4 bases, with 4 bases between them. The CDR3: CASSQVITGELFF. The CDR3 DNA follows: TGTGCCAGCAGCCAAGTCATCACCGGGGAGCTGTTTTTT.

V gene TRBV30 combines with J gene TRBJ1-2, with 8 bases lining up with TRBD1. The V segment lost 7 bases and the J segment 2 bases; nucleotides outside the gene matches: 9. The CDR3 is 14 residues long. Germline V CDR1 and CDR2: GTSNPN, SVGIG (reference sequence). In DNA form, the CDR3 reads TGTGCCTACCCGGCCCGGACAGGGAACTATGGCTACACCTTC. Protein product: CAYPARTGNYGYTF.

Written as DNA, the CDR3 is TGTGCCAGTAGTACCATACAGGGAGACTATGGCTACACCTTC. Translated: CASSTIQGDYGYTF. The chain employs TRBV19 and TRBJ1-2; possibly TRBD1 for D (6 bases). Germline assignment: CDR1 LNHDA and CDR2 SQIVND (reference sequence). The CDR3 is 14 residues long. V dropped 4 bases and J dropped 3 bases, with 12 bases sitting between them. Full variable domain (outside the CDR3, taken from reference TRBV19 and TRBJ1-2): DGGITQSPKYLFRKEGQNVTLSCEQNLNHDAMYWYRQDPGQGLRLIYYSQIVNDFQKGDIAEGYSVSREKKESFPLTVTSAQKNPTAFYLCASSTIQGDYGYTFGSGTRLTVV.

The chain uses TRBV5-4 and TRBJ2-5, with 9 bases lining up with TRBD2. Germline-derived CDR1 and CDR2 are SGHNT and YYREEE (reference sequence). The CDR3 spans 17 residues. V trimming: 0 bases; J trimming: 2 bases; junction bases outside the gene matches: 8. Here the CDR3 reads CASSLGPGLAVQETQYF. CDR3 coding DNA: TGTGCCAGCAGCTTGGGGCCGGGACTAGCTGTACAAGAGACCCAGTACTTC.